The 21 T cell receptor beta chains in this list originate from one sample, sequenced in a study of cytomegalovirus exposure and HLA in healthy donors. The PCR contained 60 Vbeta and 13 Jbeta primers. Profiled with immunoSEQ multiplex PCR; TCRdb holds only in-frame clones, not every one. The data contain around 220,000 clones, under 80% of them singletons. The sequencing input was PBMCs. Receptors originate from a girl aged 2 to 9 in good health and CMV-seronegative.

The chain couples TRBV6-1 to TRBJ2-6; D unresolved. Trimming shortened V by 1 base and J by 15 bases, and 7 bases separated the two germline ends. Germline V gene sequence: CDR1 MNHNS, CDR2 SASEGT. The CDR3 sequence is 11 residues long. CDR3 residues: CASSEVIGLTF. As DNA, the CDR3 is TGTGCCAGCAGTGAAGTCATCGGCCTGACTTTC.

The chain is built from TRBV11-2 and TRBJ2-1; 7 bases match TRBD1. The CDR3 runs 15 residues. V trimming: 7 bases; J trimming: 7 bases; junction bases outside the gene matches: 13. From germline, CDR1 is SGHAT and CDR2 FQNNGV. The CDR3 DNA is TGTGCCAGCAACAGTCAGGACAGGCCTCTGAATGAGCAGTTCTTC. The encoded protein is CASNSQDRPLNEQFF.

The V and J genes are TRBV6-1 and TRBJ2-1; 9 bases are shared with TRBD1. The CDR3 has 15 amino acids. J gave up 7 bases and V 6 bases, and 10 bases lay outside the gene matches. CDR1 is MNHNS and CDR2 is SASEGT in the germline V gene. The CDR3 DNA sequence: TGTGCCAGCAGGACCGGGACAGGGTTGGGTAATGAGCAGTTCTTC. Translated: CASRTGTGLGNEQFF.

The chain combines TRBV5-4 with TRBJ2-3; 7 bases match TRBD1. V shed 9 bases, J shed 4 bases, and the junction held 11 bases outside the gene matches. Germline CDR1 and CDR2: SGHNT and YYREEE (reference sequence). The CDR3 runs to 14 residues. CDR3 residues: CAIKYRGSADTQYF. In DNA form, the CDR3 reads TGTGCCATTAAGTACAGGGGATCAGCAGATACGCAGTATTTT.

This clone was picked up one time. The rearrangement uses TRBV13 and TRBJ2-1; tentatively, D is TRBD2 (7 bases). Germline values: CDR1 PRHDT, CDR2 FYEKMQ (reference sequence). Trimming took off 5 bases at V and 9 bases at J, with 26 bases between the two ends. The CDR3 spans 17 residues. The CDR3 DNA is TGTGCCAGCAGCAGATCGAGGACTAGGGGGGGGAGGGTTGAGCAGTTCTTC. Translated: CASSRSRTRGGRVEQFF.

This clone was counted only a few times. The CDR3 protein is CASRHRGGPGNQPQHF. For the CDR3, the DNA is TGCGCCAGCAGGCACAGGGGTGGGCCGGGCAATCAGCCCCAGCATTTT. The chain employs TRBV10-1 and TRBJ1-5; TRBD1 matches at 7 bases. The germline CDR1 and CDR2 sequences are WNHNN and SYGVQD (reference sequence). After removal of 6 bases from V and 2 bases from J, the junction contained 10 bases not matched to a gene. CDR3 length equals 16 residues.

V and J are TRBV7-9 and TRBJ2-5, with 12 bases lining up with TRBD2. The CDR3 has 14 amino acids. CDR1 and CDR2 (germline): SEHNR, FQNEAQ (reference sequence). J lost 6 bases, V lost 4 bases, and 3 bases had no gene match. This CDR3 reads CASSSTSGGQTQYF. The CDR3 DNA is TGTGCCAGCAGCTCGACTAGCGGGGGACAGACCCAGTACTTC.

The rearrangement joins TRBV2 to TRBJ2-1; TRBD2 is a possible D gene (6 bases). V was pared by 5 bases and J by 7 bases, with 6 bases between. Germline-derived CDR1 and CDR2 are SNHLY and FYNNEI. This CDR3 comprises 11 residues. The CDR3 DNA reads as TGTGCCAGCAGTCGGGGGAATGAGCAGTTCTTC. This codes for CASSRGNEQFF. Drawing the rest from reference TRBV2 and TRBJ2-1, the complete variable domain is EPEVTQTPSHQVTQMGQEVILRCVPISNHLYFYWYRQILGQKVEFLVSFYNNEISEKSEIFDDQFSVERPDGSNFTLKIRSTKLEDSAMYFCASSRGNEQFFGPGTRLTVL.

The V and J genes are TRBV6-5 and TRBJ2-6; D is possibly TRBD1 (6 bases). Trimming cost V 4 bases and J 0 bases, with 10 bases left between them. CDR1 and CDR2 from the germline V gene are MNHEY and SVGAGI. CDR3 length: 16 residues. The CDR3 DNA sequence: TGTGCCAGCAGTTTACAGGGAATCTCTGGGGCCAACGTCCTGACTTTC. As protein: CASSLQGISGANVLTF.

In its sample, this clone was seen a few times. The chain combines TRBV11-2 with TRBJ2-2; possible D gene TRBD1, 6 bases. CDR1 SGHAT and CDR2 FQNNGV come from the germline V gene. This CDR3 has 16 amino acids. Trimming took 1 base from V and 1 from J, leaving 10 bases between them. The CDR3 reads CASSLVETGNTGELFF. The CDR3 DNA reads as TGTGCCAGCAGCTTAGTCGAGACAGGGAACACCGGGGAGCTGTTTTTT.

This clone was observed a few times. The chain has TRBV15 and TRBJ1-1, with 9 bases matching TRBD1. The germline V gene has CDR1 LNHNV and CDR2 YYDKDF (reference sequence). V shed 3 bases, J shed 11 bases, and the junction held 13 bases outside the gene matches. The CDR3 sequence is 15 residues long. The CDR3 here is CATSRDLDRGHFAFF. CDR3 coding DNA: TGTGCCACCAGCAGGGACTTGGACAGGGGTCATTTTGCTTTCTTT. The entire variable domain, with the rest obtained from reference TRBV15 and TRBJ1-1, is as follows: DAMVIQNPRYQVTQFGKPVTLSCSQTLNHNVMYWYQQKSSQAPKLLFHYYDKDFNNEADTPDNFQSRRPNTSFCFLDIRSPGLGDTAMYLCATSRDLDRGHFAFFGQGTRLTVV.

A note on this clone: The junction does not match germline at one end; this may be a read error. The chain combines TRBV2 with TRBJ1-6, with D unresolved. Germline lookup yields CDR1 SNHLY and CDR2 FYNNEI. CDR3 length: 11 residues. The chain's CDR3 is CASRDLIFPRF. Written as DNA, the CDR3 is TGTGCCAGCAGGGACTTGATATTTCCACGTTTT.

The CDR3 DNA reads as TGTGCCAGCAGTTACTTACGGGGGTCGACTAATGAAAAACTGTTTTTT. Amino acid sequence: CASSYLRGSTNEKLFF. The V and J genes are TRBV6-5 and TRBJ1-4; TRBD1 might be the D (5 bases). There are 16 residues in the CDR3. Germline V CDR1 and CDR2: MNHEY, SVGAGI. V lost 1 base and J 2 bases, leaving 11 bases between the germline ends.

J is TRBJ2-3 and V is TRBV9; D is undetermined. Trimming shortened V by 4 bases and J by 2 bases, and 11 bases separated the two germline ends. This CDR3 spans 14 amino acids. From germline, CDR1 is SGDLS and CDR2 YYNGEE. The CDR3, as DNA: TGTGCCAGCAGCTCCTCTCCTACCACAGATACGCAGTATTTT. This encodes CASSSSPTTDTQYF. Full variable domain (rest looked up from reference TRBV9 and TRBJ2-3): DSGVTQTPKHLITATGQRVTLRCSPRSGDLSVYWYQQSLDQGLQFLIQYYNGEERAKGNILERFSAQQFPDLHSELNLSSLELGDSALYFCASSSSPTTDTQYFGPGTRLTVL.

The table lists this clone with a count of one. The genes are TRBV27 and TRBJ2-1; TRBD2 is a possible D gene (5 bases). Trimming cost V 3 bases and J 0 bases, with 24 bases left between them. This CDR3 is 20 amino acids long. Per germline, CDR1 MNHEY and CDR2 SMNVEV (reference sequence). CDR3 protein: CASSFRIAGTGTFSYNEQFF. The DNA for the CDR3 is TGTGCCAGCAGTTTTAGAATTGCGGGTACGGGAACTTTCTCCTACAATGAGCAGTTCTTC.

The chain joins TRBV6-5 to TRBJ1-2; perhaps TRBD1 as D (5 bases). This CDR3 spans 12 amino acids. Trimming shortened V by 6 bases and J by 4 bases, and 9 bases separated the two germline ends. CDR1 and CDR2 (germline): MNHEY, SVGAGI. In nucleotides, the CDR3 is TGTGCCAGCAGCCACGGGGGCTATGGCTACACCTTC. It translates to CASSHGGYGYTF.

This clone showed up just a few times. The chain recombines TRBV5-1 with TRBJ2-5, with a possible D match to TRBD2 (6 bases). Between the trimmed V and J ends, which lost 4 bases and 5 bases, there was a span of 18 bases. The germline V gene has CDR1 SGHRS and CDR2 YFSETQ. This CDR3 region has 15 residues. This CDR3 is CASSLRRAGLETQYF. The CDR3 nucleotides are TGCGCCAGCAGCCTCCGGAGGGCGGGATTGGAGACCCAGTACTTC.

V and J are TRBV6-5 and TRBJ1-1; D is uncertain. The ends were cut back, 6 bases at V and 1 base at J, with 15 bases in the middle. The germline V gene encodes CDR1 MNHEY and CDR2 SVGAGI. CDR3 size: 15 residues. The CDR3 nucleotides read TGTGCCAGCAGCCCACACGAGACACCGAACACTGAAGCTTTCTTT. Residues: CASSPHETPNTEAFF.

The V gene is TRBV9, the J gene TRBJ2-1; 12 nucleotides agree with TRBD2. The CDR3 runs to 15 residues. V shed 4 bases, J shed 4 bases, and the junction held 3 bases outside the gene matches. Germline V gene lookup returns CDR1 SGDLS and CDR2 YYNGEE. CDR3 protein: CASSIGTSGYNEQFF. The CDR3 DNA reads TGTGCCAGCAGCATCGGGACTAGCGGGTACAATGAGCAGTTCTTC.

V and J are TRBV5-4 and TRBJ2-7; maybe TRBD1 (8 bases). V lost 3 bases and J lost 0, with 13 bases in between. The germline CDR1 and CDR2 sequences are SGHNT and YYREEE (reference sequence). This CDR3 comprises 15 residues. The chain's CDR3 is CASSWRGTGSYEQYF. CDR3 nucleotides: TGTGCCAGCAGCTGGCGGGGGACAGGCTCCTACGAGCAGTACTTC.

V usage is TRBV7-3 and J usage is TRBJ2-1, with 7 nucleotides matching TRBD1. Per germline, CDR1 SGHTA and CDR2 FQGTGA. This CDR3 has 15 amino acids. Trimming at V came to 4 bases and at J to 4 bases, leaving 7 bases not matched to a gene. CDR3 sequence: CASSSPGQSYNEQFF. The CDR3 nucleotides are TGTGCCAGCAGCTCCCCGGGACAGTCATACAATGAGCAGTTCTTC.